The clone carrying this T cell receptor (beta chain) was counted a few times. This sample was taken from a study of beta chain features in type 1 diabetes. Reverse transcribing all isolated RNA meant expressed TCRB transcripts were sequenced. Sequencing used immunoSEQ multiplex PCR; TCRdb keeps in-frame clones, though not all of them. This sample carries under 900,000 clones, about a sixth of them seen once, and the ten largest clones take 0.02% to 0.025%. Per germline, CDR1 SGHDT and CDR2 YYEEEE. The V and J ends lost 5 bases and 0 bases respectively, with 12 bases between them. This CDR3 spans 14 amino acids.

The chain recombines TRBV5-6 with TRBJ2-7; possibly TRBD2 for D (6 bases). The TCR originated in a woman between 18 and 29 years old in good health. The specimen sequenced was naive CD4+ T cells from blood. CDR3 in amino acids: CASSVGGISYEQYF. The CDR3 DNA sequence: TGTGCCAGCAGTGTGGGCGGGATCTCCTACGAGCAGTACTTC.